The 14 T cell receptor beta chains below were found in one sample sequenced in a study of Ad26.COV2.S vaccination and SARS-CoV-2 variants (TCRdb year 2021). The method behind the library was the immunoSEQ multiplex PCR assay. Entries here come from immuneACCESS through TCRdb and include only in-frame sequences with V and J called. Some clones fail to appear in such tables; in the studies checked, an unresolved V gene covers under half of the shortfall, and the cause of the remainder is unknown. This sample gives 450,000 to 550,000 clones in total; about 91% of them show up just once. The ten largest account for over 2.5% of the sample. The treatment or condition tag for this specimen amounts to: about 20 received Ad26.COV2.S at low or high dose, single or two shots; roughly five received placebo; per-sample allocation not given. For vaccine and placebo recipients, the sequenced repertoires came from samples collected on day 63 after the first injection.

The sample here was peripheral blood, taken in a trial of Ad26.COV2.S vaccine versus placebo. These receptors all come from a person aged 18-60 years who received the Ad26.COV2.S COVID-19 vaccine or a placebo.

The chain links TRBV5-1 to TRBJ1-1, with D perhaps matching TRBD1 (5 bases). Germline V gene lookup returns CDR1 SGHRS and CDR2 YFSETQ. Trimming took off 0 bases at V and 6 bases at J, with 12 bases between the two ends. The CDR3 covers 14 residues. In DNA form, the CDR3 reads TGCGCCAGCAGCTTGGGGGCAGGGTTCGCTGAAGCTTTCTTT. Translating gives CASSLGAGFAEAFF.

The chain is built from TRBV11-3 and TRBJ2-3; 10 positions match TRBD2. V shed 5 bases, J shed 6 bases, and the junction held 5 bases outside the gene matches. Per germline, CDR1 SGHNT and CDR2 YENEEA. The CDR3 spans 14 residues. Written as DNA, the CDR3 is TGTGCCAGCAGCCTAGGGACTAGCGCGGATACGCAGTATTTT. Translated: CASSLGTSADTQYF.

The rearrangement uses TRBV4-3 and TRBJ2-3; 16 nucleotides match TRBD2. The CDR3 is 19 amino acids. Germline V CDR1 and CDR2: LGHNA, YSLEER. The junction had 8 bases not matched to a gene; V was cut back by 4 bases and J by 1 base. Here the CDR3 DNA reads TGCGCCAGCAGCCCGGGGACTAGCGGGAGGGCCTCGGGCACAGATACGCAGTATTTT. It yields the protein CASSPGTSGRASGTDTQYF.

This chain joins TRBV6-6 and TRBJ1-1; 8 bases map to TRBD1. CDR1 MNHNY and CDR2 SVGAGI come from the germline V gene (reference sequence). J lost 0 bases, V lost 5 bases, and 8 bases had no gene match. The CDR3 is 16 residues long. As DNA, the CDR3 is TGTGCCAGCAGTCATCACCGGACAGGGCTGAACACTGAAGCTTTCTTT. It codes for CASSHHRTGLNTEAFF.

V and J are TRBV5-6 and TRBJ2-2, with a possible D match to TRBD1 (5 bases). V lost 2 bases to trimming and J lost 6 bases, with 20 bases between them. CDR1 SGHDT and CDR2 YYEEEE come from the germline V gene. CDR3 length: 17 amino acids. The CDR3 region is CASSFPRYQGEPGELFF. Written as DNA, the CDR3 is TGTGCCAGCAGCTTTCCGAGGTATCAAGGGGAACCCGGGGAGCTGTTTTTT.

The V call is TRBV11-3, the J call TRBJ2-5, with 10 bases lining up with TRBD2. Trimming removed 2 bases from V and 1 base from J; junction bases left unmatched: 1. CDR1 and CDR2 (germline): SGHNT, YENEEA. The length of the CDR3 is 15 residues. DNA of the CDR3: TGTGCCAGCAGCTTACTAGCGGGAGCCCAAGAGACCCAGTACTTC. Protein product: CASSLLAGAQETQYF. The full variable domain, with the rest looked up from reference TRBV11-3 and TRBJ2-5, is EAGVVQSPRYKIIEKKQPVAFWCNPISGHNTLYWYLQNLGQGPELLIRYENEEAVDDSQLPKDRFSAERLKGVDSTLKIQPAELGDSAVYLCASSLLAGAQETQYFGPGTRLLVL.

The V gene is TRBV28, the J gene TRBJ2-3, with 8 bases aligning to TRBD2. V lost 2 bases to trimming and J lost 7 bases; unmatched junction nucleotides: 5. Germline V gene lookup returns CDR1 MDHEN and CDR2 SYDVKM. This CDR3 contains 14 residues. This chain's CDR3 is CASSLRTSIHTQYF. The CDR3 region has the DNA TGTGCCAGCAGTTTAAGGACTAGCATTCATACGCAGTATTTT. The full variable domain, its missing parts supplied by reference TRBV28 and TRBJ2-3, is DVKVTQSSRYLVKRTGEKVFLECVQDMDHENMFWYRQDPGLGLRLIYFSYDVKMKEKGDIPEGYSVSREKKERFSLILESASTNQTSMYLCASSLRTSIHTQYFGPGTRLTVL.

The chain combines TRBV10-3 with TRBJ1-4, with D tentatively TRBD1 (6 bases). The CDR3 has 16 residues. CDR1 is ENHRY and CDR2 is SYGVKD in the germline V gene. Trimming cost V 2 bases and J 5 bases, with 15 bases left between them. The DNA for the CDR3 is TGTGCCATCAGTGAGGCGACAGGCTGGGGGAATGAAAAACTGTTTTTT. It yields the protein CAISEATGWGNEKLFF.

The chain is built from TRBV3-1 (or the pseudogene TRBV3-2) and TRBJ2-3, with D perhaps being TRBD1 or TRBD2 (5 bases each). The CDR3 runs 14 residues. Between the trimmed V and J ends, which lost 4 bases and 1 base, there was a span of 9 bases. CDR1 is LGHDT and CDR2 is YNNKEL in the germline V gene (reference sequence). The CDR3 bases are TGTGCCAGCAGCCGCCGGGACGGCACAGATACGCAGTATTTT. It codes for CASSRRDGTDTQYF.

This clone was seen once. The gene calls are TRBV6-5 and TRBJ2-5; D gene ambiguous. The CDR3 runs to 12 residues. In germline, CDR1 is MNHEY, CDR2 SVGAGI. The ends were cut back, 5 bases at V and 3 bases at J, with 7 bases in the middle. For the CDR3, the DNA is TGTGCCAGCAGTCACTTGGAAGAGACCCAGTACTTC. This sequence encodes CASSHLEETQYF.

This CDR3 reads CASSIFQESNQPQHF. The CDR3 DNA follows: TGTGCCAGTAGTATATTTCAGGAAAGCAATCAGCCCCAGCATTTT. The chain has TRBV19 and TRBJ1-5; no definite D call. Between the trimmed V and J ends, which lost 2 bases and 1 base, there was a span of 9 bases. The CDR3 is made up of 15 amino acids. Looked up from germline, CDR1 is LNHDA and CDR2 is SQIVND (reference sequence).

This chain uses TRBV6-2 or TRBV6-3 with TRBJ1-2, with D maybe TRBD1 (5 bases). V lost 0 bases and J lost 8, with 13 bases in between. Looked up from germline, CDR1 is MNHEY and CDR2 is SVGEGT. The CDR3 has 14 amino acids. The CDR3 here is CASSYSHRIRGYTF. As DNA, the CDR3 is TGTGCCAGCAGTTACTCACACAGGATCCGGGGCTACACCTTC.

This clone was counted a few times. The chain employs TRBV28 and TRBJ1-5; D possibly corresponds to TRBD1 (5 bases). The germline gives CDR1 MDHEN, CDR2 SYDVKM. The CDR3 has 13 amino acids. Trimming left V 1 base short and J 6 bases short, with 7 bases between. In DNA form, the CDR3 reads TGTGCCAGCAGTTTATTCGGGGGTCAGCCCCAGCATTTT. Protein: CASSLFGGQPQHF.

The V gene is TRBV2, the J gene TRBJ2-1, with TRBD2 identical over 10 bases. Germline V gene lookup returns CDR1 SNHLY and CDR2 FYNNEI. This CDR3 spans 13 amino acids. V shed 6 bases, J shed 6 bases, and the junction held 2 bases outside the gene matches. The CDR3 reads CASRLAGANEQFF. For the CDR3, the DNA is TGTGCCAGCAGGCTAGCGGGGGCCAATGAGCAGTTCTTC.